This T cell receptor (beta chain) was documented in a study of CD8 T cells in ankylosing spondylitis. General study points: Made up of eight highly homologous variants, a TCR beta motif appeared characteristic of ankylosing spondylitis blood.

The CDR3 covers 15 residues. Looked up from germline, CDR1 is LGHNA and CDR2 is YSLEER. V was clipped by 2 bases and J by 9 bases; unmatched bases: 6. One entry per CDR3 protein results from TCRdb running MiXCR on the 5' RACE reads. The table has some 800,000 distinct CDR3 sequences, 12% seen once; the top ten hold 0.51%. The sample holds a few counts of this clonotype. Its antigen is undetermined. The sequence derives from a male donor with ankylosing spondylitis. This rearrangement joins TRBV4-3 to TRBJ1-6, with TRBD1 matching over 8 bases. Sequencing input: blood, either unsorted or a sorted T cell fraction (not recorded which). This CDR3 is CASSQHGQGSSPLHF. The CDR3 bases are TGCGCCAGCAGCCAACACGGACAGGGAAGTTCACCCCTCCACTTT.